Listed here are 14 T cell receptor beta chains from one sample, sequenced in a study of shared clonotypes between healthy human individuals. CD45RO-negative, CCR7-selected cells formed the naive CD8 fraction, which excluded terminally differentiated effector memory CD45RA+ cells. Sequencing was performed with immunoSEQ multiplex PCR; in TCRdb, only in-frame clones are kept and a portion is missing. The table shows hundreds of thousands of clones, with approximately 95% occurring only once. Material for sequencing was naive CD8+ T cells sorted from blood. The receptors shown here come from a young woman in good health.

V gene TRBV28 combines with J gene TRBJ2-7, with a weak D call TRBD1 (5 bases). Germline lookup yields CDR1 MDHEN and CDR2 SYDVKM. V lost 5 bases and J 1 base, leaving 18 bases between the germline ends. The CDR3 consists of 16 residues. For the CDR3, the DNA is TGTGCCAGCAGTCCCTCTTCGTGGACATTATCCTACGAGCAGTACTTC. Translation gives CASSPSSWTLSYEQYF.

Notes on this clone: This CDR3 is also generated by other DNA sequences in the sample. The V gene is TRBV9, the J gene TRBJ2-7; TRBD2 matches 8 bases. Per the germline V gene, CDR1 is SGDLS and CDR2 is YYNGEE. The CDR3 loop spans 14 amino acids. The V and J ends lost 4 bases and 3 bases, in that order; junction bases with no gene match: 6. CDR3 loop: CASSPGLAGYEQYF. Written as DNA, the CDR3 is TGTGCCAGCAGCCCCGGCCTAGCGGGCTACGAGCAGTACTTC.

This chain joins TRBV27 and TRBJ1-2, with no clear D. Germline CDR1 is MNHEY and CDR2 is SMNVEV (reference sequence). The length of the CDR3 is 13 residues. Deletions cut 8 bases from V and 3 bases from J, with 13 bases between. The DNA of the CDR3 is TGTGCCAGCGGTCCCCCAGATTACTATGGCTACACCTTC. This sequence encodes CASGPPDYYGYTF.

The rearrangement joins TRBV6-5 to TRBJ2-7, with 9 bases identical to TRBD2. Germline V lookup: CDR1 MNHEY, CDR2 SVGAGI. Trimming at V came to 0 bases and at J to 3 bases, leaving 6 bases not matched to a gene. CDR3 length: 16 amino acids. CDR3 nucleotides: TGTGCCAGCAGTTACTCATCCGGGACTAGCCTCTACGAGCAGTACTTC. Translation gives CASSYSSGTSLYEQYF.

Concerning this clone: The same CDR3 arises from other DNA sequences in this sample as well. The chain combines TRBV9 with TRBJ2-2; D is undetermined. Germline CDR1 reads SGDLS; CDR2 reads YYNGEE. The V end was cut by 0 bases, the J end by 6 bases, with 3 bases between. CDR3 length equals 12 residues. In DNA form, the CDR3 reads TGTGCCAGCAGCGTAGGCCCCGGGGAGCTGTTTTTT. Its protein product is CASSVGPGELFF.

The chain is built from TRBV4-1 and TRBJ1-5; the D is unclear. CDR3 length equals 17 residues. Germline V gene lookup returns CDR1 MGHRA and CDR2 YSYEKL. Trimming left V 0 bases short and J 2 bases short, with 14 bases between. The CDR3: CASSQEEGGWGNQPQHF. CDR3 coding DNA: TGCGCCAGCAGCCAAGAAGAAGGAGGCTGGGGCAATCAGCCCCAGCATTTT.

This clone is a singleton in its sample. This chain links TRBV5-1 with TRBJ1-4; D not certain. CDR1 is SGHRS, CDR2 YFSETQ, per germline. Trimming removed 4 bases from V and 7 bases from J, with 8 bases in between. CDR3 length equals 12 residues. CDR3 sequence: CASSEGGEKLFF. The CDR3 DNA reads as TGCGCCAGCAGCGAGGGAGGTGAAAAACTGTTTTTT.

This clone was seen once. The V gene is TRBV6-1, the J gene TRBJ2-7; TRBD2 might be the D (7 bases). The V end was cut by 1 base, the J end by 4 bases, with 17 bases between. In germline, CDR1 is MNHNS, CDR2 SASEGT. This CDR3 contains 16 residues. The CDR3 sequence: CASSEEAGASRYEQYF. In nucleotides, the CDR3 is TGTGCCAGCAGTGAAGAGGCGGGGGCCAGTAGGTACGAGCAGTACTTC.

This chain joins TRBV14 and TRBJ1-2, with TRBD1 matching 11 bases. CDR3 size: 14 residues. Germline lookup yields CDR1 SGHDN and CDR2 FVKESK. V dropped 6 bases and J dropped 2; count of bases not matched to a gene: 2. The CDR3 nucleotides read TGTGCCAGCAGTGGGACAGGGGGAAACTATGGCTACACCTTC. Translating it yields CASSGTGGNYGYTF.

J is TRBJ1-1 and V is TRBV6-5; the match to TRBD1 covers 9 bases. The germline gives CDR1 MNHEY, CDR2 SVGAGI. The CDR3 has 13 amino acids. V dropped 6 bases and J dropped 7; count of bases not matched to a gene: 6. The CDR3 DNA reads TGTGCCAGCAGCCCGGACAGGGGCGGTGAAGCTTTCTTT. It specifies CASSPDRGGEAFF.

This clone came up once. This chain connects TRBV28 to TRBJ2-7; 9 nucleotides line up with TRBD1. The CDR3 is made up of 14 amino acids. Germline V CDR1 and CDR2: MDHEN, SYDVKM. The V segment lost 6 bases and the J segment 6 bases; nucleotides outside the gene matches: 9. The CDR3 sequence is CASSSGQGNSEQYF. CDR3 nucleotides: TGTGCCAGCAGCTCAGGACAGGGGAATTCCGAGCAGTACTTC.

Comment on this clone: This sample includes further DNA sequences coding for the same CDR3. The chain recombines TRBV19 with TRBJ2-7, with TRBD1 identical over 7 bases. The CDR3 length is 13 residues. CDR1 and CDR2 from the germline V gene are LNHDA and SQIVND (reference sequence). J lost 4 bases, V lost 5 bases, and 5 bases had no gene match. The CDR3 reads CASSFGTAYEQYF. The CDR3 DNA follows: TGTGCCAGTAGTTTCGGGACAGCGTACGAGCAGTACTTC.

The V call is TRBV27, the J call TRBJ2-7; unclear D gene. Trimming stripped 5 bases from V and 1 base from J, with 15 bases between. Germline V gene sequence: CDR1 MNHEY, CDR2 SMNVEV (reference sequence). This CDR3 has 15 residues. DNA of the CDR3: TGTGCCAGCAGTCCGGGTGTGAGACCATCCTACGAGCAGTACTTC. This translates into CASSPGVRPSYEQYF.

The chain links TRBV2 to TRBJ2-3; D perhaps matches TRBD2 (5 bases). Germline V gene sequence: CDR1 SNHLY, CDR2 FYNNEI. V was trimmed by 7 bases and J by 2 bases, leaving 10 bases between them. The CDR3 covers 13 residues. The CDR3 here is CASTRVNTDTQYF. The CDR3 DNA reads as TGTGCCAGCACGCGGGTTAACACAGATACGCAGTATTTT.